Listed below are T cell receptor beta chains from one sample, sequenced in a study of lymphopenia after photon versus proton radiotherapy. Generated by immunoSEQ multiplex PCR, the TCRdb table keeps only in-frame clones and is missing some. The sample has 50,000 to 70,000 clones; around 90% are singletons. Specimen: peripheral blood, collected from a patient treated with proton-based radiotherapy. The receptors were sampled from a man at least 80 years old with esophageal cancer. Each CDR3 is given with its conserved first and last residue. D genes are given only for firm matches. Size tells how often a clone was seen (once, few, many) or the class of an expanded clone, and some rows leave it out.

v_gene	j_gene	abundance	d_gene	CDR3aa	CDR3nt
TRBV19	TRBJ1-2	-	-	CASSIDSQGFGYTF	TGTGCCAGTAGTATAGATTCCCAGGGATTTGGCTACACCTTC
TRBV27	TRBJ1-5	-	-	CASSPQGNQPQHF	TGTGCCAGCAGTCCACAGGGAAATCAGCCCCAGCATTTT
TRBV29-1	TRBJ2-7	-	-	CSVRQGSSYEQYF	TGCAGCGTCCGTCAGGGGAGCTCCTACGAGCAGTACTTC
TRBV19	TRBJ1-1	-	TRBD1	CASLQGAYTEAFF	TGTGCCAGTCTACAGGGGGCTTACACTGAAGCTTTCTTT
TRBV10-3	TRBJ2-1	-	TRBD1	CAISESGGAHNEQFF	TGTGCCATCAGTGAGTCAGGGGGCGCACACAATGAGCAGTTCTTC
TRBV5-6	TRBJ2-3	-	-	CASSPPRLDTQYF	TGTGCCAGCAGCCCTCCCCGACTAGATACGCAGTATTTT
TRBV2	TRBJ1-6	-	-	CASKNKGLWDSPLHF	TGTGCCAGCAAAAACAAGGGACTCTGGGATTCACCCCTCCACTTT
TRBV5-1	TRBJ2-1	-	TRBD1	CASSLVRTGGREQFF	TGCGCCAGCAGCTTGGTTAGGACAGGGGGCAGAGAGCAGTTCTTC
TRBV29-1	TRBJ1-2	-	-	CSVDVWRNYGYTF	TGCAGCGTTGATGTTTGGAGAAACTATGGCTACACCTTC
TRBV6-5	TRBJ1-6	-	-	CASTWGIGSPLHF	TGTGCCAGCACTTGGGGAATAGGATCACCCCTCCACTTT
TRBV5-4	TRBJ1-5	-	-	CASSLDRASNQPQHF	TGTGCCAGCAGCTTGGACAGGGCAAGCAATCAGCCCCAGCATTTT
TRBV19	TRBJ2-4	-	TRBD2	CASSIFLAGGMANIQYF	TGTGCCAGTAGTATCTTCCTAGCGGGGGGGATGGCAAACATTCAGTACTTC
TRBV7-9	TRBJ1-2	-	TRBD1	CASSSFGRRTGEVGYTF	TGTGCCAGCAGCTCCTTCGGTCGACGGACAGGGGAGGTGGGCTACACCTTC
TRBV18	TRBJ1-2	few	-	CASSPTGQSMGGTF	TGTGCCAGCTCACCTACCGGACAGTCCATGGGAGGCACCTTC
TRBV6-1	TRBJ2-1	-	TRBD2	CASSGSLAQDYNEQFF	TGTGCCAGCAGTGGATCACTAGCGCAAGACTACAATGAGCAGTTCTTC
TRBV4-1	TRBJ2-5	-	-	CASSQAGRDQETQYF	TGCGCCAGCAGCCAAGCCGGGAGAGACCAAGAGACCCAGTACTTC
TRBV18	TRBJ1-1	-	-	CASSPQGPNTEAFF	TGTGCCAGCTCACCCCAGGGACCGAACACTGAAGCTTTCTTT
TRBV27	TRBJ2-1	-	TRBD1	CASSLPGQGRDNEQFF	TGTGCCAGCAGTTTACCTGGACAGGGGAGGGACAATGAGCAGTTCTTC
TRBV5-1	TRBJ2-1	-	-	CASSLRDYNEQFF	TGCGCCAGCAGCTTAAGGGACTACAATGAGCAGTTCTTC
TRBV6-4	TRBJ1-4	-	TRBD1	CASSDPMFLDRENEKLFF	TGTGCCAGCAGTGACCCGATGTTTCTGGACAGGGAAAATGAAAAACTGTTTTTT
TRBV2	TRBJ2-4	-	-	CASTLRGQNIQYF	TGTGCCAGCACCCTTAGGGGACAAAACATTCAGTACTTC
TRBV9	TRBJ1-2	once	-	CASSVDSSSYTF	TGTGCCAGCAGCGTAGACAGCTCCAGCTACACCTTC
TRBV7-2	TRBJ1-1	-	-	CASSLIGAGGNTEAFF	TGTGCCAGCAGCTTAATCGGGGCTGGGGGGAACACTGAAGCTTTCTTT
TRBV18	TRBJ2-7	-	-	CASSPQSGNEQYF	TGTGCCAGCTCACCACAATCAGGGAACGAGCAGTACTTC
TRBV19	TRBJ1-3	-	-	CASSFAAGNTIYF	TGTGCCAGTAGTTTCGCGGCAGGAAACACCATATATTTT
TRBV29-1	TRBJ1-4	once	-	CSAGSGGGSEKLFF	TGCAGCGCCGGATCGGGAGGAGGAAGCGAAAAACTGTTTTTT
TRBV5-5	TRBJ1-6	-	-	CASRPDGLYNSPLHF	TGTGCCAGCAGGCCGGACGGACTCTATAATTCACCCCTCCACTTT
TRBV6-5	TRBJ1-5	-	-	CASSPTGKADQPQHF	TGTGCCAGCAGCCCGACAGGTAAGGCTGATCAGCCCCAGCATTTT
TRBV18	TRBJ1-3	once	TRBD1	CASSLEQGTLNTIYF	TGTGCCAGCTCACTCGAACAGGGGACCTTAAACACCATATATTTT
TRBV6-5	TRBJ2-4	-	TRBD1	CASTDRENIQYF	TGTGCCAGCACTGACAGGGAAAACATTCAGTACTTC
TRBV7-9	TRBJ2-5	-	TRBD1	CASSFSVTGSLETQYF	TGTGCCAGCAGCTTTTCCGTGACAGGGTCTTTGGAGACCCAGTACTTC
TRBV2	TRBJ2-7	-	TRBD2	CASRVSGGSSYEQYF	TGTGCCAGCAGGGTCTCGGGGGGGTCCTCCTACGAGCAGTACTTC
TRBV19	TRBJ2-4	-	-	CASRMGTGSGNIQYF	TGTGCCAGTAGAATGGGGACCGGCTCGGGGAACATTCAGTACTTC
TRBV30	TRBJ1-6	few	-	CAWSAGLQGSSYNSPLHF	TGTGCCTGGAGTGCAGGCCTACAGGGATCCTCCTATAATTCACCCCTCCACTTT
TRBV9	TRBJ1-2	-	-	CASSNRNAGYGYTF	TGTGCCAGCAGCAACCGGAACGCGGGCTATGGCTACACCTTC
TRBV11-1	TRBJ1-1	-	-	CASSSNRAWDTEAFF	TGTGCCAGCAGCTCCAACAGGGCTTGGGACACTGAAGCTTTCTTT
TRBV27	TRBJ2-7	-	-	CASSLLGKYEQYF	TGTGCCAGCAGTTTACTAGGAAAGTACGAGCAGTACTTC
TRBV6-6	TRBJ1-6	-	-	CASSTNSPLHF	TGTGCCAGCAGTACTAATTCACCCCTCCACTTT
TRBV4-1	TRBJ2-5	-	-	CASSQGYQETQYF	TGCGCCAGCAGCCAAGGCTACCAAGAGACCCAGTACTTC
TRBV29-1	TRBJ2-6	-	-	CSVDLGANVLTF	TGCAGCGTTGATCTTGGGGCCAACGTCCTGACTTTC
TRBV30	TRBJ1-6	once	TRBD1	CAWDRANSPLHF	TGTGCCTGGGACAGGGCAAATTCACCCCTCCACTTT
TRBV6-5	TRBJ1-3	-	TRBD1	CASRGGRGFGNTIYF	TGTGCCAGCCGGGGGGGCAGGGGGTTCGGAAACACCATATATTTT
TRBV19	TRBJ2-7	few	TRBD2	CASSNSGGRFYEQYF	TGTGCCAGTTCCAATAGCGGGGGGCGATTCTACGAGCAGTACTTC
TRBV4-3	TRBJ2-7	-	-	CASSRGGPGGVSYEQYF	TGCGCCAGCAGCCGTGGGGGGCCAGGGGGAGTTTCCTACGAGCAGTACTTC
TRBV19	TRBJ2-1	once	-	CASSIAASTNEQFF	TGTGCCAGTAGTATAGCGGCTAGCACCAATGAGCAGTTCTTC
TRBV6-6	TRBJ1-6	once	-	CASSLGPLYSPLHF	TGTGCCAGCAGTTTGGGGCCCCTTTATTCACCCCTCCACTTT
TRBV27	TRBJ2-3	-	TRBD1	CASSLSGQVTDTQYF	TGTGCCAGCAGTTTATCGGGACAGGTCACAGATACGCAGTATTTT
TRBV19	TRBJ2-5	-	-	CASSMEVGRQETQYF	TGTGCCAGTAGTATGGAAGTGGGGAGGCAAGAGACCCAGTACTTC
TRBV6-5	TRBJ2-7	-	TRBD1	CASSYSITQGANEQYF	TGTGCCAGCAGTTACTCGATCACCCAGGGGGCGAACGAGCAGTACTTC
TRBV19	TRBJ1-5	-	TRBD1	CASSMGQGEQPQHF	TGTGCCAGTAGCATGGGACAGGGAGAACAGCCCCAGCATTTT
TRBV13	TRBJ1-2	-	-	CASSEGRVYGYTF	TGTGCCAGCAGCGAAGGACGGGTCTATGGCTACACCTTC
TRBV7-2	TRBJ1-1	-	TRBD1	CASSLRQGSPAFF	TGTGCCAGCAGCTTAAGACAGGGGTCCCCGGCTTTCTTT
TRBV9	TRBJ2-3	-	-	CASSVGGTQYF	TGTGCCAGCAGCGTGGGCGGTACGCAGTATTTT
TRBV11-1	TRBJ1-1	-	-	CASSQNRDTEAFF	TGTGCCAGCAGCCAGAACAGGGACACTGAAGCTTTCTTT
TRBV28	TRBJ1-5	-	-	CASSLYQPQHF	TGTGCCAGCAGTTTATATCAGCCCCAGCATTTT